Shown below are 17 T cell receptor beta chains from a single sample sequenced in a study of radiotherapy plus CTLA-4 blockade in lung cancer. Sequencing used immunoSEQ multiplex PCR; TCRdb keeps in-frame clones, though not all of them. The data contain just over 14,000 clones, 72% of them singletons. The specimen was peripheral blood, collected from a patient treated with radiotherapy plus ipilimumab. Receptor source: a human donor with non-small cell lung cancer whose response to radiotherapy plus ipilimumab could not be evaluated.

The V and J genes are TRBV6-1 and TRBJ1-5; D remains unclear. The CDR3 loop spans 15 amino acids. Germline V gives CDR1 MNHNS, CDR2 SASEGT. V lost 6 bases and J lost 4, with 16 bases in between. The CDR3 DNA reads TGTGCCAGCAGCCAGTCGGGTCAGAATAATCAGCCCCAGCATTTT. Translating gives CASSQSGQNNQPQHF.

This clone occurred a few times. The chain joins TRBV30 to TRBJ1-1; D ambiguous. The germline V gene encodes CDR1 GTSNPN and CDR2 SVGIG (reference sequence). The CDR3 length is 12 residues. Between the trimmed V and J ends, which lost 6 bases and 1 base, there was a span of 9 bases. CDR3 DNA: TGTGCCTGTACTTCAAGGAACACTGAAGCTTTCTTT. This sequence encodes CACTSRNTEAFF.

In this sample, this clone turned up a few times. The chain carries TRBV2 and TRBJ1-1; D not resolved. The CDR3 totals 10 residues. Trimming cost V 4 bases and J 7 bases, with 4 bases left between them. Per the germline V gene, CDR1 is SNHLY and CDR2 is FYNNEI. Here the CDR3 reads CASSVYEAFF. The CDR3 DNA is TGTGCCAGCAGTGTTTATGAAGCTTTCTTT.

This clone was observed once. V usage is TRBV7-9 and J usage is TRBJ1-1; no clear D gene. The V end was cut by 0 bases, the J end by 8 bases, with 13 bases between. CDR1 is SEHNR, CDR2 FQNEAQ, per germline (reference sequence). This CDR3 is 14 amino acids long. The CDR3 sequence is CASSLATSMKEAFF. As DNA, the CDR3 is TGTGCCAGCAGCTTAGCGACTTCGATGAAGGAAGCTTTCTTT.

The rearrangement links TRBV5-1 to TRBJ1-4; D is undetermined. The germline gives CDR1 SGHRS, CDR2 YFSETQ. V was trimmed by 0 bases and J by 4 bases, leaving 10 bases between them. The CDR3 is 15 residues long. CDR3 sequence reads: CASSLDLYYNEKLFF. CDR3 sequence (DNA): TGCGCCAGCAGCTTGGATCTGTATTATAATGAAAAACTGTTTTTT.

V usage is TRBV19 and J usage is TRBJ2-1, with 10 nucleotides matching TRBD2. After removal of 2 bases from V and 6 bases from J, the junction contained 7 bases not matched to a gene. CDR1 and CDR2 from the germline V gene are LNHDA and SQIVND (reference sequence). CDR3 length equals 16 residues. In nucleotides, the CDR3 is TGTGCCAGTAGTATAAGGGTTAGCGGGGGGATCAATGAGCAGTTCTTC. Translating it yields CASSIRVSGGINEQFF. The variable domain in full, completed from reference TRBV19 and TRBJ2-1, reads DGGITQSPKYLFRKEGQNVTLSCEQNLNHDAMYWYRQDPGQGLRLIYYSQIVNDFQKGDIAEGYSVSREKKESFPLTVTSAQKNPTAFYLCASSIRVSGGINEQFFGPGTRLTVL.

The chain joins TRBV7-9 to TRBJ2-5, with 7 bases lining up with TRBD2. Germline V lookup: CDR1 SEHNR, CDR2 FQNEAQ (reference sequence). After removal of 4 bases from V and 2 bases from J, the junction contained 7 bases not matched to a gene. The CDR3 consists of 15 residues. The CDR3 region has the DNA TGTGCCAGCAGCTCGTCTCCGGGACTACAAGAGACCCAGTACTTC. Residues: CASSSSPGLQETQYF.

The chain couples TRBV19 to TRBJ1-5; the D is unclear. Per germline, CDR1 LNHDA and CDR2 SQIVND (reference sequence). V was clipped by 3 bases and J by 4 bases, with 7 bases between them. The CDR3 is 13 amino acids. The chain's CDR3 is CASSIYGNQPQHF. The DNA of the CDR3 is TGTGCCAGTAGTATTTACGGTAATCAGCCCCAGCATTTT.

This sequence joins TRBV30 and TRBJ2-5; the match to TRBD2 covers 14 bases. Trimming cost V 0 bases and J 5 bases; bases outside gene matches: 8. This CDR3 comprises 17 residues. Germline CDR1 is GTSNPN and CDR2 is SVGIG (reference sequence). The CDR3 DNA is TGTGCCTGGAGTGTACCACCGGGACTAGCGGGGGACGAGACCCAGTACTTC. This sequence encodes CAWSVPPGLAGDETQYF.

V and J are TRBV7-2 and TRBJ1-4; 7 nucleotides match TRBD1. The V gene end was trimmed by 3 bases and the J gene end by 4 bases; junction bases not matched to a gene: 5. Germline lookup yields CDR1 SGHTA and CDR2 FQGNSA. This CDR3 spans 15 amino acids. The CDR3 region has the DNA TGTGCCAGCAGCTTCCAAGCAGGGGGTAATGAAAAACTGTTTTTT. It is translated as CASSFQAGGNEKLFF.

The chain joins TRBV7-6 to TRBJ1-1; D gene uncertain. The germline V and J ends were trimmed by 5 bases and 0 bases, with 7 bases remaining between them. Germline values: CDR1 SGHVS, CDR2 FNYEAQ. This CDR3 has 13 residues. The CDR3 protein is CASSVTVNTEAFF. DNA for the CDR3: TGTGCCAGCAGCGTTACAGTGAACACTGAAGCTTTCTTT.

V is TRBV4-3 and J is TRBJ1-2; 7 bases line up with TRBD1. J gave up 5 bases and V 3 bases, and 12 bases lay outside the gene matches. Looked up from germline, CDR1 is LGHNA and CDR2 is YSLEER. This CDR3 has 16 amino acids. CDR3 nucleotide sequence: TGCGCCAGCAGCCACGGTGAAGACAGGGTGGGGTATGGCTACACCTTC. Translating it yields CASSHGEDRVGYGYTF.

The J gene is TRBJ1-2, the V gene TRBV18; 7 nucleotides match TRBD1. Trimming removed 3 bases from V and 4 bases from J; junction bases left unmatched: 2. The CDR3 contains 13 residues. CDR1 is KGHSH, CDR2 LQKENI, per germline. Here the CDR3 DNA reads TGTGCCAGCTCACCGGGACAGCTCTATGGCTACACCTTC. Amino acids: CASSPGQLYGYTF.

The chain employs TRBV29-1 and TRBJ1-3, with 9 positions matching TRBD1. The germline gives CDR1 SQVTM, CDR2 ANQGSEA. V was clipped by 4 bases and J by 1 base; unmatched bases: 8. The CDR3 contains 16 residues. The CDR3 coding sequence is TGCAGCGTTGGGGACAGGGCTATTAGATCTGGAAACACCATATATTTT. Translated, it gives CSVGDRAIRSGNTIYF.

The genes are TRBV27 and TRBJ2-3; 8 positions match TRBD2. The V gene's germline CDR1 is MNHEY and CDR2 SMNVEV (reference sequence). The CDR3 spans 17 residues. The V gene end was trimmed by 6 bases and the J gene end by 5 bases; junction bases not matched to a gene: 16. CDR3 sequence reads: CASRRTGTSIRGDTQYF. The CDR3 bases are TGTGCCAGCAGACGTACCGGGACTAGTATTCGCGGAGATACGCAGTATTTT.

Only a few counts were recorded for this clone. The chain links TRBV6-1 to TRBJ1-1; 8 bases line up with TRBD1. This CDR3 spans 11 amino acids. J lost 7 bases, V lost 6 bases, and 1 base had no gene match. The V gene's germline CDR1 is MNHNS and CDR2 SASEGT. The CDR3 loop is CASRDRGEAFF. The CDR3 bases are TGTGCCAGCAGAGACAGGGGTGAAGCTTTCTTT.

The chain links TRBV7-2 to TRBJ2-4; D remains ambiguous. This CDR3 has 15 residues. CDR1 is SGHTA and CDR2 is FQGNSA in the germline V gene. The V end was cut by 1 base, the J end by 0 bases, with 7 bases between. The CDR3 reads CASSLDRLAKNIQYF. CDR3 sequence (DNA): TGTGCCAGCAGCTTAGATCGACTAGCCAAAAACATTCAGTACTTC.